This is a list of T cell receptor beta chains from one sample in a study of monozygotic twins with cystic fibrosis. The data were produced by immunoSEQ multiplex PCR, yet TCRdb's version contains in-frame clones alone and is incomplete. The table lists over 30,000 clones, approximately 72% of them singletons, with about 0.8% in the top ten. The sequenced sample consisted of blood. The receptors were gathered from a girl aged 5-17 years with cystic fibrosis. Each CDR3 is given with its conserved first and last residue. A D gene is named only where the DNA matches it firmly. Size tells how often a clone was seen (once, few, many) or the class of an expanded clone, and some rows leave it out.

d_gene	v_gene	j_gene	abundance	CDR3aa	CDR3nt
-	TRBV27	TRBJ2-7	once	CASSLAPLFYEQYF	TGTGCCAGCAGTTTGGCCCCCCTGTTCTACGAGCAGTACTTC
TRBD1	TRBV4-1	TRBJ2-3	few	CASSQLTGGDTQYF	TGCGCCAGCAGCCAGCTAACAGGGGGTGATACGCAGTATTTT
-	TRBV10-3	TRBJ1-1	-	CAINNRDSTEAFF	TGTGCCATCAATAACAGGGACTCCACTGAAGCTTTCTTT
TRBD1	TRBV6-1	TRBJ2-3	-	CASSDEDRDSTDTQYF	TGTGCCAGCAGTGACGAAGACAGGGATAGCACAGATACGCAGTATTTT
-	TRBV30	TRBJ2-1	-	CAWSVGAGFYNEQFF	TGTGCCTGGAGTGTAGGTGCGGGATTTTACAATGAGCAGTTCTTC
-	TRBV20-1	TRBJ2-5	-	CSASTETQYF	TGCAGTGCCTCGACCGAGACCCAGTACTTC
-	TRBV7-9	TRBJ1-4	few	CASSDNHTPRGEKLFF	TGTGCCAGCAGCGACAACCACACCCCGAGGGGTGAAAAACTGTTTTTT
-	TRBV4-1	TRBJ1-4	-	CASSQVPTNEKLFF	TGCGCCAGCAGCCAAGTCCCAACTAATGAAAAACTGTTTTTT
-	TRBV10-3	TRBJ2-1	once	CAIGRPGDNEQFF	TGTGCCATCGGCCGACCCGGGGACAATGAGCAGTTCTTC
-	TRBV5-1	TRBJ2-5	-	CASSPGAGRQETQYF	TGCGCCAGCAGCCCCGGAGCGGGCAGACAAGAGACCCAGTACTTC
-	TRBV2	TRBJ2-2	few	CASSEQGVNTGELFF	TGTGCCAGCAGTGAACAGGGAGTTAACACCGGGGAGCTGTTTTTT
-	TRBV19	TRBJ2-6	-	CASSRSDMGFLGANVLTF	TGTGCCAGTAGTAGGTCGGACATGGGATTTCTTGGGGCCAACGTCCTGACTTTC
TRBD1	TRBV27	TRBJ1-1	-	CARHRGRTEAFF	TGTGCCAGGCACAGGGGGCGGACTGAAGCTTTCTTT
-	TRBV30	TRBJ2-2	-	CAWSTRTTGELFF	TGTGCCTGGAGTACCCGGACGACCGGGGAGCTGTTTTTT
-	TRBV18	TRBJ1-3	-	CASSPGTSGNTIYF	TGTGCCAGCTCACCAGGCACCTCTGGAAACACCATATATTTT
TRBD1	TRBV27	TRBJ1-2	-	CASSLSGGTASYGYTF	TGTGCCAGCAGTTTATCCGGCGGGACAGCGAGCTATGGCTACACCTTC
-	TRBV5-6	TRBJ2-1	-	CASSRQSSYNEQFF	TGTGCCAGCAGTCGACAGAGCTCCTACAATGAGCAGTTCTTC
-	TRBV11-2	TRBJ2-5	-	CASSFNAGKQETQYF	TGTGCCAGCAGCTTTAACGCGGGGAAACAAGAGACCCAGTACTTC
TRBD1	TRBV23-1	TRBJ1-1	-	CASSQKGTENTEAFF	TGCGCCAGCAGTCAGAAAGGGACAGAGAACACTGAAGCTTTCTTT
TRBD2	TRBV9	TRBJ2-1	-	CASSVDPSGINEQFF	TGTGCCAGCAGCGTAGATCCTAGCGGGATAAATGAGCAGTTCTTC
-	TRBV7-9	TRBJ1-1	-	CARTLVGNTEAFF	TGTGCCAGGACTCTCGTTGGGAACACTGAAGCTTTCTTT
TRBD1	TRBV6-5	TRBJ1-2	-	CASKQGARYGYTF	TGTGCCAGCAAACAGGGGGCTCGCTATGGCTACACCTTC
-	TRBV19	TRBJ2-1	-	CASSLLRDSGYNEQFF	TGTGCCAGTAGCCTCCTCCGGGACTCGGGATACAATGAGCAGTTCTTC
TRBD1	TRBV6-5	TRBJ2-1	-	CASSYQTGDNEQFF	TGTGCCAGCAGTTATCAGACAGGGGACAATGAGCAGTTCTTC
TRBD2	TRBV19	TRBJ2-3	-	CASSRAGGPSDTQYF	TGTGCCAGTAGTAGAGCGGGAGGGCCTTCAGATACGCAGTATTTT
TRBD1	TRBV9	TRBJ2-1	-	CASSRQGAFNEQFF	TGTGCCAGCAGTCGACAGGGGGCATTCAATGAGCAGTTCTTC
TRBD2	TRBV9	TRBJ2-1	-	CASSPRTSGSYNEQFF	TGTGCCAGCAGCCCAAGGACTAGCGGCTCCTACAATGAGCAGTTCTTC
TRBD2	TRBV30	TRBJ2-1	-	CAFSLSGLGSYNEQFF	TGTGCCTTCTCCCTTAGCGGGTTGGGCTCCTACAATGAGCAGTTCTTC
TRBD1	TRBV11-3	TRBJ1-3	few	CASSLGQGAGNTIYF	TGTGCCAGCAGCTTGGGACAGGGAGCTGGAAACACCATATATTTT
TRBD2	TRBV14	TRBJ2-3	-	CASSQERLQGGRDTQYF	TGTGCCAGCAGCCAAGAAAGGCTCCAGGGCGGGAGAGATACGCAGTATTTT
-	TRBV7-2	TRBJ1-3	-	CASSIRQGNTIYF	TGTGCCAGCAGCATAAGACAGGGAAACACCATATATTTT
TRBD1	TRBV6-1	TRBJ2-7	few	CASSEYFPGQSYEQYF	TGTGCCAGCAGTGAGTATTTTCCGGGACAGTCCTACGAGCAGTACTTC
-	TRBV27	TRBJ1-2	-	CASSLGGPRGYGYTF	TGTGCCAGCAGTTTAGGGGGGCCCCGGGGGTATGGCTACACCTTC
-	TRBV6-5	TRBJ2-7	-	CASSYSKRISSYEQYF	TGTGCCAGCAGTTACTCGAAACGGATAAGCTCCTACGAGCAGTACTTC
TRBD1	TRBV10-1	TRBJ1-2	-	CASSETGGGGYTF	TGCGCCAGCAGCGAGACAGGGGGGGGTGGCTACACCTTC
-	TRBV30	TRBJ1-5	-	CAWSVNSVSNQPQHF	TGTGCCTGGAGTGTAAACAGCGTGAGCAATCAGCCCCAGCATTTT
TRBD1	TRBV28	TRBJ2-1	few	CASSSGQGNEQFF	TGTGCCAGCAGTTCCGGACAGGGCAATGAGCAGTTCTTC
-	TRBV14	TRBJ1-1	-	CASSKIWGTEAFF	TGTGCCAGCAGCAAGATCTGGGGCACTGAAGCTTTCTTT
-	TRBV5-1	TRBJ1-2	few	CASSQGYGYTF	TGCGCCAGCAGCCAAGGCTATGGCTACACCTTC
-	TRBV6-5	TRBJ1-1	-	CASTREGLTEAFF	TGTGCCAGCACAAGGGAAGGTTTAACTGAAGCTTTCTTT
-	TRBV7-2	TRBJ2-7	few	CASSSVGLRPYEQYF	TGTGCCAGCAGCTCTGTAGGACTGAGGCCCTACGAGCAGTACTTC
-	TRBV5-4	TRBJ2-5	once	CASSPGTQLGETQYF	TGTGCCAGCAGCCCGGGGACTCAATTGGGAGAGACCCAGTACTTC
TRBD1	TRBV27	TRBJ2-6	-	CASSGTGKGEGANVLTF	TGTGCCAGCAGTGGGACAGGGAAAGGTGAAGGGGCCAACGTCCTGACTTTC
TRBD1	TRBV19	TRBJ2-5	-	CASSIGQGRETQYF	TGTGCCAGTAGTATAGGACAGGGACGGGAGACCCAGTACTTC
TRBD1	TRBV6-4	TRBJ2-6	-	CASSEQGAGANVLTF	TGTGCCAGCAGTGAACAGGGGGCTGGGGCCAACGTCCTGACTTTC
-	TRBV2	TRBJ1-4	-	CASQVIPREKLFF	TGTGCCAGCCAGGTCATACCTCGTGAAAAACTGTTTTTT
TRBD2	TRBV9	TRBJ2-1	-	CASSSPRGGLAGVEQFF	TGTGCCAGCAGCTCTCCCCGGGGGGGACTAGCGGGAGTTGAGCAGTTCTTC
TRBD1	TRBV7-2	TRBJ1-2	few	CASSLTTGTYGYTF	TGTGCCAGCAGCCTAACGACAGGGACCTATGGCTACACCTTC
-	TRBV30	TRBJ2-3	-	CAWKTGGTDTQYF	TGTGCCTGGAAGACGGGGGGCACAGATACGCAGTATTTT
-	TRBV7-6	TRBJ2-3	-	CASSLGSLDTQYF	TGTGCCAGCAGCTTAGGTTCCTTGGATACGCAGTATTTT
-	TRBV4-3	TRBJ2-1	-	CASSQGYNEQFF	TGCGCCAGCAGCCAAGGATACAATGAGCAGTTCTTC
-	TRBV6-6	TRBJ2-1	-	CASSLIAGGINEQFF	TGTGCCAGCAGTCTTATAGCAGGTGGGATCAATGAGCAGTTCTTC
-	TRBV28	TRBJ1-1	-	CASSFSGRNTEAFF	TGTGCCAGCAGTTTTTCAGGGAGGAACACTGAAGCTTTCTTT
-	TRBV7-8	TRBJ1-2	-	CASSPTKGPSNYGYTF	TGTGCCAGCAGCCCAACGAAGGGGCCTTCTAACTATGGCTACACCTTC
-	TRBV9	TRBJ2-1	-	CASSGGNPYNEQFF	TGTGCCAGCAGCGGCGGGAACCCCTACAATGAGCAGTTCTTC